The 18 T cell receptor beta chains below come from one sample, sequenced in a study of T cell repertoires in cytomegalovirus infection. TCRdb analysed the reads with MiXCR anew, one entry per CDR3 protein. The sample records about 530,000 distinct CDR3 sequences, around 27% being singletons. The specimen sequenced was PBMCs. The receptors here all came from a human donor in good health (CMV status not recorded). Some clones in this sample may be carry-over from other donors' samples.

There are a few counts of this clonotype. This sequence joins TRBV15 and TRBJ1-1, with a tentative D call TRBD1 (6 bases). Trimming shortened V by 5 bases and J by 3 bases, and 7 bases separated the two germline ends. CDR3 length: 12 amino acids. Germline CDR1 LNHNV, CDR2 YYDKDF (reference sequence). CDR3 in amino acids: CATSSGDTEAFF. DNA of the CDR3: TGTGCCACCAGCTCAGGGGACACTGAAGCTTTCTTT.

J is TRBJ1-1 and V is TRBV7-2; D not certain. The CDR3 covers 14 residues. CDR1 SGHTA and CDR2 FQGNSA come from the germline V gene. The V and J ends lost 1 base and 1 base respectively, with 7 bases between them. The CDR3 protein is CASSLVVTNTEAFF. CDR3 DNA sequence: TGTGCCAGCAGCTTAGTGGTCACGAACACTGAAGCTTTCTTT. Complete variable domain (other parts from reference TRBV7-2 and TRBJ1-1): GAGVSQSPSNKVTEKGKDVELRCDPISGHTALYWYRQSLGQGLEFLIYFQGNSAPDKSGLPSDRFSAERTGGSVSTLTIQRTQQEDSAVYLCASSLVVTNTEAFFGQGTRLTVV.

In its sample, this clonotype was seen many times. V gene TRBV7-2 combines with J gene TRBJ2-1; the match to TRBD2 covers 8 bases. The J segment lost 3 bases and the V segment lost 5 bases, leaving 6 bases of the junction unmatched. The length of the CDR3 is 15 residues. The germline V gene encodes CDR1 SGHTA and CDR2 FQGNSA. CDR3 DNA: TGTGCCAGCAGCCCTCAACTAGCGGTCTACAATGAGCAGTTCTTC. This codes for CASSPQLAVYNEQFF. Using reference TRBV7-2 and TRBJ2-1 for the parts outside the CDR3, the full variable domain is GAGVSQSPSNKVTEKGKDVELRCDPISGHTALYWYRQSLGQGLEFLIYFQGNSAPDKSGLPSDRFSAERTGGSVSTLTIQRTQQEDSAVYLCASSPQLAVYNEQFFGPGTRLTVL.

This chain uses TRBV15 with TRBJ2-1, with 9 bases lining up with TRBD2. The CDR3 sequence is 16 residues long. Germline V lookup: CDR1 LNHNV, CDR2 YYDKDF (reference sequence). After removal of 3 bases from V and 4 bases from J, the junction contained 7 bases not matched to a gene. The CDR3 reads CATSRGRTSEYNEQFF. The CDR3 DNA is TGTGCCACCAGCAGGGGCCGGACTAGCGAGTACAATGAGCAGTTCTTC.

The rearrangement links TRBV12-3 or TRBV12-4 to TRBJ1-2; 10 bases map to TRBD1. Germline trimming cut 6 bases from V and 13 bases from J; bases unmatched to any gene: 11. The CDR3 consists of 13 residues. The CDR3 region has the DNA TGTGCCAGCAGCCCCGGGACAGGGGCTTTCTGCACCTTC. Amino acid sequence: CASSPGTGAFCTF.

The chain uses TRBV6-5 and TRBJ1-1; 7 bases fit TRBD1. The CDR3 contains 12 residues. CDR1 and CDR2 from the germline V gene are MNHEY and SVGAGI. V shed 2 bases and J 7 bases; nucleotides not matched to a gene: 1. In nucleotides, the CDR3 is TGTGCCAGCAGTTACAGACAGGGTGAAGCTTTCTTT. Its translation: CASSYRQGEAFF.

This chain links TRBV12-3 or TRBV12-4 with TRBJ1-5, with 8 bases matching TRBD1. With 6 bases clipped from V and 0 bases from J, the junction kept 10 bases outside the gene matches. The CDR3 is 17 amino acids. The CDR3 is CASRMDRARYSNQPQHF. CDR3 sequence (DNA): TGTGCCAGCAGAATGGACAGGGCACGATATAGCAATCAGCCCCAGCATTTT.

The chain carries TRBV6-2 or TRBV6-3 and TRBJ2-7, with TRBD1 matching 9 bases. Germline lookup yields CDR1 MNHEY and CDR2 SVGEGT. The trim removed 6 bases at V and 5 bases at J, leaving 5 bases unmatched. CDR3 size: 13 residues. CDR3: CASRVTGGHEQYF. In DNA, the CDR3 is TGTGCCAGCAGGGTAACAGGGGGCCACGAGCAGTACTTC.

The chain couples TRBV7-4 to TRBJ2-7; D tentatively reads TRBD1 or TRBD2 (5 bases each). Per the germline V gene, CDR1 is SGHVT and CDR2 is SQSDAQ. There are 16 residues in the CDR3. V was clipped by 3 bases and J by 7 bases, with 22 bases between them. The chain's CDR3 is CASSFTGPHPEIEQYF. Here the CDR3 DNA reads TGTGCCAGCAGCTTTACGGGGCCCCACCCGGAGATTGAGCAGTACTTC.

This clonotype has at least ten counts. The chain has TRBV7-8 and TRBJ1-1; 9 nucleotides line up with TRBD1. The CDR3 totals 14 residues. The junction had 5 bases not matched to a gene; V was cut back by 5 bases and J by 4 bases. Per germline, CDR1 SGHVS and CDR2 FQNEAQ. CDR3 coding DNA: TGTGCCAGCAGCACACAGGGGGCGGTCACTGAAGCTTTCTTT. It codes for CASSTQGAVTEAFF. The whole variable domain, filled in from reference TRBV7-8 and TRBJ1-1, reads GAGVSQSPRYKVAKRGQDVALRCDPISGHVSLFWYQQALGQGPEFLTYFQNEAQLDKSGLPSDRFFAERPEGSVSTLKIQRTQQEDSAVYLCASSTQGAVTEAFFGQGTRLTVV.

This clonotype showed up just a few times. The chain employs TRBV10-3 and TRBJ1-1, with 7 bases that match TRBD1. V was pared by 7 bases and J by 4 bases, with 9 bases of the junction left unmatched. The CDR3 loop spans 14 amino acids. CDR1 is ENHRY, CDR2 SYGVKD, per germline. The DNA of the CDR3 is TGTGCCATCACCCAGGGAGGGGGCGGCACTGAAGCTTTCTTT. Translating it yields CAITQGGGGTEAFF.

This clonotype was seen repeatedly, ten times or more. V and J are TRBV7-2 and TRBJ2-1, with 9 nucleotides matching TRBD2. This CDR3 is built from 15 residues. The V gene's germline CDR1 is SGHTA and CDR2 FQGNSA. Trimming took 5 bases from V and 0 from J; bases not matched to a gene: 2. The CDR3 sequence: CASSVSGSSYNEQFF. CDR3 DNA sequence: TGTGCCAGCAGCGTTAGCGGGAGCTCCTACAATGAGCAGTTCTTC.

The J gene is TRBJ2-5, the V gene TRBV12-3 or TRBV12-4, with 14 bases fitting TRBD2. The V segment lost 3 bases and the J segment 3 bases; nucleotides outside the gene matches: 6. This CDR3 is built from 17 residues. CDR3 region: CASSFVGLAGVKETQYF. In DNA, the CDR3 is TGTGCCAGCAGTTTTGTGGGACTAGCGGGAGTTAAAGAGACCCAGTACTTC.

This clonotype was observed once. At one of its ends the junction is not consistent with the germline gene, which may arise from a read error. The chain employs TRBV7-2 and TRBJ1-1; D ambiguous. The germline V gene has CDR1 SGHTA and CDR2 FQGNSA. This CDR3 spans 16 amino acids. The CDR3 bases are TGTGCCAGCAGCCAGACCGTACGAAGAATGAACACTCAAGCTTTCTTT. As protein: CASSQTVRRMNTQAFF.

This chain joins TRBV12-3 or TRBV12-4 and TRBJ2-5; D is unclear. This CDR3 spans 12 amino acids. V was trimmed by 3 bases and J by 10 bases, leaving 12 bases between them. CDR3 coding DNA: TGTGCCAGCAGTTTTGAGATGGGCGACCAGTACTTC. Translating gives CASSFEMGDQYF.

The chain joins TRBV24-1 to TRBJ2-3; D remains ambiguous. This CDR3 comprises 16 residues. Looked up from germline, CDR1 is KGHDR and CDR2 is SFDVKD. Trimming took 4 bases from V and 5 from J, leaving 18 bases between them. The CDR3 DNA follows: TGTGCCACCAGTGAATTCCGCAGTCCGGGCCAAGATACGCAGTATTTT. This gives the protein CATSEFRSPGQDTQYF.

The gene calls are TRBV13 and TRBJ1-5; TRBD1 agrees at 7 bases. V lost 5 bases to trimming and J lost 0 bases; unmatched junction nucleotides: 7. The length of the CDR3 is 16 residues. Germline assignment: CDR1 PRHDT and CDR2 FYEKMQ (reference sequence). CDR3 coding DNA: TGTGCCAGCAGCGGGGGGACAGAAAATAGCAATCAGCCCCAGCATTTT. Residues: CASSGGTENSNQPQHF.

The chain joins TRBV7-9 to TRBJ1-6; 10 bases agree with TRBD1. J was trimmed by 9 bases and V by 5 bases; bases with no gene match: 7. CDR1 is SEHNR, CDR2 FQNEAQ, per germline (reference sequence). CDR3 length equals 15 residues. The CDR3 nucleotides are TGTGCCAGCAGCAGGGGACAGGGGAATAGTTCACCCCTCCACTTT. Translating gives CASSRGQGNSSPLHF.